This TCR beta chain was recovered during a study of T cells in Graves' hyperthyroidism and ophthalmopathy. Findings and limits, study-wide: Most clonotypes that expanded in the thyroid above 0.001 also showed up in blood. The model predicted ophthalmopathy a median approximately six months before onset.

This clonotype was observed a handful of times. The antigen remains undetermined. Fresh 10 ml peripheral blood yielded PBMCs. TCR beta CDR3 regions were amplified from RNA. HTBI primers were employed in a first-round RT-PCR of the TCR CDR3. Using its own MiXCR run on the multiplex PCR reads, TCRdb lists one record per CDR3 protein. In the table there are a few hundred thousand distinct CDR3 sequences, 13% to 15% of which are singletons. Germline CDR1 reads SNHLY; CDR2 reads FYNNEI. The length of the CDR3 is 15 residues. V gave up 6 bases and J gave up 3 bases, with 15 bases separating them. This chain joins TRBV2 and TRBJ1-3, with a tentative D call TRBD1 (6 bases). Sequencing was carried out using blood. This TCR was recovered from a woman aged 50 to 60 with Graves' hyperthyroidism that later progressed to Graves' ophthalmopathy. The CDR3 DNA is TGTGCCAGCAGCGTTGCGGGGGGGCATGGAAACACCATATATTTT. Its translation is CASSVAGGHGNTIYF.